The rows below give T cell receptor beta chains drawn from one sample of a study of cytomegalovirus exposure and HLA in healthy donors. Method: immunoSEQ multiplex PCR; TCRdb's copy keeps in-frame clones and lacks some. This sample has 100,000 to 120,000 clones, with about 90% found just once. The sequenced material came from PBMCs. The origin of the receptors is a middle-aged man in good health and CMV-seronegative. Both conserved end residues are part of each CDR3. Fields, in order: D gene, CDR3 length, clone size, J gene, V gene, CDR3 DNA, CDR3 protein. The D gene is left open where the match is weak. A clone size is listed for some rows: how often the clone was seen (once, few, many), or a class if it is expanded.

.,16,.,TRBJ1-3,TRBV10-3,TGTGCCATCAGTGAGGGTCGGGATGCGGACGGAAACACCATATATTTT,CAISEGRDADGNTIYF
TRBD2,15,.,TRBJ2-3,TRBV5-1,TGCGCCAGCAGCTTGGGGAGACTAGCGCAAGATACGCAGTATTTT,CASSLGRLAQDTQYF
TRBD1,14,.,TRBJ1-2,TRBV28,TGTGCCAGCAGCCTTTTGGGGACAGGGTATGGCTACACCTTC,CASSLLGTGYGYTF
.,11,.,TRBJ2-7,TRBV25-1,TGTGCCAGCAGTGACCACTACGAGCAGTACTTC,CASSDHYEQYF
.,15,.,TRBJ2-3,TRBV11-3,TGTGCCAGCAGCCAAGGGGGGGTGGGCACAGATACGCAGTATTTT,CASSQGGVGTDTQYF
.,14,.,TRBJ2-3,TRBV15,TGTGCCACCAGCAGAGATGTAGTCACAGATACGCAGTATTTT,CATSRDVVTDTQYF
.,15,.,TRBJ1-2,TRBV28,TGTGCCAGCAGTTTTCCCCGGGTCAGCTCATATGGCTACACCTTC,CASSFPRVSSYGYTF
TRBD1,16,few,TRBJ2-1,TRBV19,TGTGCCAGTATGCGGACAGGGGATGAAGCCTACAATGAGCAGTTCTTC,CASMRTGDEAYNEQFF
.,13,.,TRBJ1-6,TRBV9,TGTGCCAGCAGCGTAGTCGCAGGGATGTCCCTCCACTTT,CASSVVAGMSLHF
TRBD2,16,.,TRBJ2-2,TRBV5-1,TGCGCCAGCAGACCCACTAGCGGGGGGGACACCGGGGAGCTGTTTTTT,CASRPTSGGDTGELFF
.,16,.,TRBJ1-1,TRBV7-9,TGTGCCAGCAGCCTCTCCGGTAGGGGGGGTGCGGGGGAAGCTTTCTTT,CASSLSGRGGAGEAFF
TRBD1,15,few,TRBJ1-5,TRBV2,TGTGCCAGCAGTGGGGGACAGGGGAACAATCAGCCCCAGCATTTT,CASSGGQGNNQPQHF
TRBD1,18,.,TRBJ2-7,TRBV4-1,TGCGCCAGCAGCCAAGTTCGAGTAAGGGGGCCCAGCTCCTACGAGCAGTACTTC,CASSQVRVRGPSSYEQYF
.,13,.,TRBJ1-1,TRBV6-5,TGTGCCAGCAGTTCCGGGGGTAGGATTGAAGCTTTCTTT,CASSSGGRIEAFF
.,15,.,TRBJ1-1,TRBV6-1,TGTGCCAGCACTACTATAACGACGTCGCCCGGTGAAGCTTTCTTT,CASTTITTSPGEAFF
.,14,once,TRBJ2-7,TRBV29-1,TGCAGCGTCTTCTCGGGGGAACGCTCCTACGAGCAGTACTTC,CSVFSGERSYEQYF